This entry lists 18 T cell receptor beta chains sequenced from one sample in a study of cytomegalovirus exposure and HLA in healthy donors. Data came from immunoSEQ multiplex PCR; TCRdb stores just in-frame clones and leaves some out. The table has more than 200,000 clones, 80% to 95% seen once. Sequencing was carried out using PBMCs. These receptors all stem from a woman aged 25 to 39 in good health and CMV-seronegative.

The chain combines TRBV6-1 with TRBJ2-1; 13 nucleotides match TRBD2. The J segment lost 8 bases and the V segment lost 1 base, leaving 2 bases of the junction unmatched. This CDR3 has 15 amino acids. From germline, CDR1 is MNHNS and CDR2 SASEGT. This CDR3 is CASSEGLAGGYEQFF. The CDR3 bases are TGTGCCAGCAGTGAAGGACTAGCGGGAGGCTATGAGCAGTTCTTC.

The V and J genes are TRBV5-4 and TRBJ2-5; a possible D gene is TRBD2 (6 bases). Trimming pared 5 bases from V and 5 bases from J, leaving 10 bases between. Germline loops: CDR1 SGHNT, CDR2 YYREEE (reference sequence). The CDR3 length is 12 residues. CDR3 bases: TGTGCCAGCAGTCCCCGGGGGGAGACCCAGTACTTC. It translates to CASSPRGETQYF.

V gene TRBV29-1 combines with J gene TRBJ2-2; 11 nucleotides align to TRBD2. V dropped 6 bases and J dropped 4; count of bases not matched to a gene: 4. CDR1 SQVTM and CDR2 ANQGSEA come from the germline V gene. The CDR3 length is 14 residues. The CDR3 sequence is CSVGLAGFTGELFF. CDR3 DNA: TGCAGCGTCGGACTAGCGGGTTTCACCGGGGAGCTGTTTTTT.

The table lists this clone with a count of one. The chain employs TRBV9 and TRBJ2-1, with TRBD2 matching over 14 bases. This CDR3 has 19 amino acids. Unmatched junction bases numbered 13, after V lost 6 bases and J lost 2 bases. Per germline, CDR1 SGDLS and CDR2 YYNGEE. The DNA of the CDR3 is TGTGCCAGCATCCCCGGACTAGCGGGAGGCCCTGGGGCCTACAATGAGCAGTTCTTC. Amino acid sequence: CASIPGLAGGPGAYNEQFF.

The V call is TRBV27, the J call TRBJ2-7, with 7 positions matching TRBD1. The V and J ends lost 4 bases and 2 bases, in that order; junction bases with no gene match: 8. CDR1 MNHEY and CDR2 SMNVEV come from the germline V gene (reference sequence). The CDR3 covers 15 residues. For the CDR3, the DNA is TGTGCCAGCAGTTACCGGGACAGCTTGGCCTACGAGCAGTACTTC. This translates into CASSYRDSLAYEQYF.

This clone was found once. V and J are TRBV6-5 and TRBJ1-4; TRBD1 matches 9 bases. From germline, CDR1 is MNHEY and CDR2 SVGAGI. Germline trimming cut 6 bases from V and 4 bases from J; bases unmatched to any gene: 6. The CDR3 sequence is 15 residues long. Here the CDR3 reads CASSRTGGGNEKLFF. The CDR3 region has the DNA TGTGCCAGCAGCCGTACAGGGGGCGGTAATGAAAAACTGTTTTTT.

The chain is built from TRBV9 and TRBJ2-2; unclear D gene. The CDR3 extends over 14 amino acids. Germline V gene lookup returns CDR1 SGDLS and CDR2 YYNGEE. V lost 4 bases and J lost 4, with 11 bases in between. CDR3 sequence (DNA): TGTGCCAGCAGCCCCTTTGGCGGCACCGGGGAGCTGTTTTTT. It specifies CASSPFGGTGELFF.

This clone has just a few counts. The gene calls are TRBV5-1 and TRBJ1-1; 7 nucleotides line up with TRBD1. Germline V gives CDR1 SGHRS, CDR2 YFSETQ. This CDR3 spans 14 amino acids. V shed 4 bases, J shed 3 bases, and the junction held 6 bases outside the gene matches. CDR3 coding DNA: TGCGCCAGCAGCACGGGACAGCTAGACACTGAAGCTTTCTTT. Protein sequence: CASSTGQLDTEAFF. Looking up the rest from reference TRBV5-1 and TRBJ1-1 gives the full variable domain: KAGVTQTPRYLIKTRGQQVTLSCSPISGHRSVSWYQQTPGQGLQFLFEYFSETQRNKGNFPGRFSGRQFSNSRSEMNVSTLELGDSALYLCASSTGQLDTEAFFGQGTRLTVV.

CDR3 coding DNA: TGCGCCAGCAGCTTGGTAATTGGGGGTGAGCAGTTCTTC. Protein: CASSLVIGGEQFF. This chain connects TRBV5-1 to TRBJ2-1; the D gene could be TRBD1 or TRBD2 (5 bases each). Between the trimmed V and J ends, which lost 0 bases and 9 bases, there was a span of 10 bases. The CDR3 is 13 residues long. Germline-derived CDR1 and CDR2 are SGHRS and YFSETQ.

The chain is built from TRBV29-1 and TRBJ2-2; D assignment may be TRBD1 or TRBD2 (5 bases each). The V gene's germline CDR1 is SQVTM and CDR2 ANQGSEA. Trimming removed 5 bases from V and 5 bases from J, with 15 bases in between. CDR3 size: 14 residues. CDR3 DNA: TGCAGCGTTTCGGCAGGGAGTTTTACCGGGGAGCTGTTTTTT. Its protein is CSVSAGSFTGELFF.

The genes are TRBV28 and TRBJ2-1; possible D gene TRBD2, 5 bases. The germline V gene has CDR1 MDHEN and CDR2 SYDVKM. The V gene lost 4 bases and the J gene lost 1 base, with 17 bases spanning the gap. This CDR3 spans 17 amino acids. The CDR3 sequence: CASSSPLVGRSYNEQFF. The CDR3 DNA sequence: TGTGCCAGCAGTTCCCCACTAGTGGGGAGATCCTACAATGAGCAGTTCTTC.

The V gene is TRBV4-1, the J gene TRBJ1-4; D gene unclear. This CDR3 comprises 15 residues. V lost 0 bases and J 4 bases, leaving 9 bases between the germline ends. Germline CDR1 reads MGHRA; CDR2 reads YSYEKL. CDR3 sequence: CASSQEDGINEKLFF. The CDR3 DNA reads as TGCGCCAGCAGCCAAGAGGATGGGATTAATGAAAAACTGTTTTTT.

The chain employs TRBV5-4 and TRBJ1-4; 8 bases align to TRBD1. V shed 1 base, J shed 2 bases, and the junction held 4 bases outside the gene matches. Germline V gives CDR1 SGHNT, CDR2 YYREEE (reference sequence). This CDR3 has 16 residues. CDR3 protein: CASSLKQGVTNEKLFF. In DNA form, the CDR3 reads TGTGCCAGCAGCTTGAAACAGGGGGTCACTAATGAAAAACTGTTTTTT. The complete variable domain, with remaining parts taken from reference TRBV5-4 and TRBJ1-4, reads ETGVTQSPTHLIKTRGQQVTLRCSSQSGHNTVSWYQQALGQGPQFIFQYYREEENGRGNFPPRFSGLQFPNYSSELNVNALELDDSALYLCASSLKQGVTNEKLFFGSGTQLSVL.

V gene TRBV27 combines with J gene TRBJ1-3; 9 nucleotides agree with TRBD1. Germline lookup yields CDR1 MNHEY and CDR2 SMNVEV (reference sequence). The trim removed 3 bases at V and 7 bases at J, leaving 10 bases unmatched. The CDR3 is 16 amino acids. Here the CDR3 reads CASSFPGTGRRNTIYF. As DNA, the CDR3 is TGTGCCAGCAGTTTCCCGGGGACAGGGAGAAGGAACACCATATATTTT.

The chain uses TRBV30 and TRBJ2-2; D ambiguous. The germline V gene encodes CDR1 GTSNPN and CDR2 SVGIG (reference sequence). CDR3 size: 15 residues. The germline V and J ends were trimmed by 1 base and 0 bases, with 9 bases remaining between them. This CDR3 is CAWSALNTNTGELFF. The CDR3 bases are TGTGCCTGGAGTGCCCTTAACACGAACACCGGGGAGCTGTTTTTT.

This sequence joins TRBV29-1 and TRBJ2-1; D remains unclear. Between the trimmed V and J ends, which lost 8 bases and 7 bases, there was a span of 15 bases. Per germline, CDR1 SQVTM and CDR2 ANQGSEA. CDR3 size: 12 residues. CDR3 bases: TGCAGCACCCCGTTAAGCGTAAATGAGCAGTTCTTC. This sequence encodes CSTPLSVNEQFF.

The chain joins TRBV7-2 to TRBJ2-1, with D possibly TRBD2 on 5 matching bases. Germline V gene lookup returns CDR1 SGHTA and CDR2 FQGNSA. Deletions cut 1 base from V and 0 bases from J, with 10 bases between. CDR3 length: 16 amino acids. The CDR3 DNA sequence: TGTGCCAGCAGCTTAGGGGCGGGCCTCTCCTACAATGAGCAGTTCTTC. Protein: CASSLGAGLSYNEQFF.

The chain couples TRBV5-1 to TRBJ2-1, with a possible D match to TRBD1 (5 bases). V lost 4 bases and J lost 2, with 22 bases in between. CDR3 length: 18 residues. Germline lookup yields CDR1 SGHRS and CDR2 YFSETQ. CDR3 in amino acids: CASSLGLTLQAAYNEQFF. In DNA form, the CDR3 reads TGCGCCAGCAGCCTCGGCCTAACGTTACAGGCCGCCTACAATGAGCAGTTCTTC.